The sequence of this T cell receptor (beta chain) was determined in a study of blood T cell repertoires in COVID-19. For the study at large: Both acute and convalescent COVID-19 samples were obtained from the United States, Italy and Spain.

In the original workflow: Estimates of nucleated cell counts were drawn from the amplification of reference gene primers. Generated by immunoSEQ multiplex PCR, the TCRdb table keeps only in-frame clones and is missing some. V, J and clone size are taken as reported in that table, and D and trimming were inferred from the DNA itself. Of some 110,000 clones in the sample, 81% are singletons; the top ten hold around a tenth. Between the trimmed V and J ends, which lost 0 bases and 4 bases, there was a span of 9 bases. Germline CDR1 is SQVTM and CDR2 is ANQGSEA. The CDR3 has 13 residues. The chain has TRBV29-1 and TRBJ1-1, with a tentative D call TRBD1 (5 bases). This TCR derives from a woman in her 70s with acute or convalescent COVID-19. The specimen was peripheral blood. The CDR3 loop reads CSVEDRGRTEAFF. The CDR3 DNA reads TGCAGCGTTGAAGATAGGGGTCGCACTGAAGCTTTCTTT.